This T cell receptor beta chain was sequenced in a study of cytomegalovirus exposure and HLA in healthy donors. Study results and caveats: An analysis was carried out at a later point. It showed that HLA-associated TCR beta chains were more clonally expanded than equally common non-associated chains. In a later analysis, TCR beta V- and J-gene trimming showed a link to a missense DCLRE1C variant.

It was with 60 Vbeta and 13 Jbeta primers that the PCR ran. Assay used: immunoSEQ multiplex PCR; TCRdb lists only in-frame clones, some missing. Here the sample spans around 120,000 clones, roughly 85% being singletons. About this clone: What it binds is not known.

Material for sequencing was PBMCs. The TCR originated in a woman in her 40s in good health and CMV-seronegative.

The CDR3 region is CASSQESYRAGANVLTF. CDR3 nucleotides: TGCGCCAGCAGCCAAGAATCCTACAGGGCTGGGGCCAACGTCCTGACTTTC. The chain couples TRBV4-3 to TRBJ2-6, with D possibly being TRBD1 (6 bases). Germline CDR1 reads LGHNA; CDR2 reads YSLEER. Trimming left V 0 bases short and J 2 bases short, with 11 bases between. The CDR3 length is 17 residues.